The 31 T cell receptor beta chains given below trace back to one sample, sequenced in a study of blood T cell repertoires in COVID-19. The method was immunoSEQ multiplex PCR; TCRdb's version includes in-frame clones alone and lacks a portion of them. Among about 120,000 clones listed, around 87% were seen once. Sequenced: peripheral blood. The source is a man aged 65 to 85 with active or convalescent COVID-19.

The rearrangement links TRBV19 to TRBJ1-5; D call uncertain. CDR3 length: 13 amino acids. CDR1 is LNHDA and CDR2 is SQIVND in the germline V gene (reference sequence). The V end was cut by 3 bases, the J end by 7 bases, with 10 bases between. CDR3 in amino acids: CASSISIEQPQHF. The CDR3 coding sequence is TGTGCCAGTAGTATTAGTATAGAACAGCCCCAGCATTTT. The entire variable domain, with the rest obtained from reference TRBV19 and TRBJ1-5, is as follows: DGGITQSPKYLFRKEGQNVTLSCEQNLNHDAMYWYRQDPGQGLRLIYYSQIVNDFQKGDIAEGYSVSREKKESFPLTVTSAQKNPTAFYLCASSISIEQPQHFGDGTRLSIL.

The chain uses TRBV9 and TRBJ1-3; D gene uncertain. Germline V gene lookup returns CDR1 SGDLS and CDR2 YYNGEE. The CDR3 runs to 14 residues. The ends were cut back, 3 bases at V and 0 bases at J, with 7 bases in the middle. DNA of the CDR3: TGTGCCAGCAGCGGCGCCAACTCTGGAAACACCATATATTTT. Protein: CASSGANSGNTIYF. Looking up the rest from reference TRBV9 and TRBJ1-3 gives the full variable domain: DSGVTQTPKHLITATGQRVTLRCSPRSGDLSVYWYQQSLDQGLQFLIQYYNGEERAKGNILERFSAQQFPDLHSELNLSSLELGDSALYFCASSGANSGNTIYFGEGSWLTVV.

CDR3 sequence (DNA): TGTGCCAGCAATAAGGGGCACAGCAATCAGCCCCAGCATTTT. This encodes CASNKGHSNQPQHF. The chain joins TRBV28 to TRBJ1-5; maybe TRBD1 (5 bases). The length of the CDR3 is 14 residues. The ends were cut back, 7 bases at V and 1 base at J, with 11 bases in the middle. Germline loops: CDR1 MDHEN, CDR2 SYDVKM. The variable domain in full, with the rest retrieved from reference TRBV28 and TRBJ1-5, is DVKVTQSSRYLVKRTGEKVFLECVQDMDHENMFWYRQDPGLGLRLIYFSYDVKMKEKGDIPEGYSVSREKKERFSLILESASTNQTSMYLCASNKGHSNQPQHFGDGTRLSIL.

V usage is TRBV3-1 (or the pseudogene TRBV3-2) and J usage is TRBJ2-7, with 7 positions matching TRBD2. CDR3 length: 13 residues. The V gene's germline CDR1 is LGHDT and CDR2 YNNKEL (reference sequence). V trimming: 1 base; J trimming: 6 bases; junction bases outside the gene matches: 3. CDR3 loop: CASSQVGRGEQYF. The CDR3 nucleotides are TGTGCCAGCAGCCAAGTTGGGAGGGGCGAGCAGTACTTC.

The chain uses TRBV6-5 and TRBJ2-1; possibly TRBD2 for D (6 bases). V shed 8 bases and J shed 1 base, with 12 bases lying between them. The CDR3 sequence is 14 residues long. Germline V gene lookup returns CDR1 MNHEY and CDR2 SVGAGI. For the CDR3, the DNA is TGTGCCAGCGGGGGACTGGGATCCTACAATGAGCAGTTCTTC. Residues: CASGGLGSYNEQFF.

The rearrangement uses TRBV19 and TRBJ1-5; D is unresolved. Germline V gives CDR1 LNHDA, CDR2 SQIVND (reference sequence). V was shortened by 3 bases and J by 0 bases, with 12 bases between the two germline ends. The CDR3 runs to 16 residues. The CDR3 coding sequence is TGTGCCAGTAGTATCTATGGGAGGGATAGCAATCAGCCCCAGCATTTT. The encoded protein is CASSIYGRDSNQPQHF.

V and J are TRBV27 and TRBJ1-3; TRBD1 agrees at 8 bases. V trimming: 3 bases; J trimming: 4 bases; junction bases outside the gene matches: 5. The germline V gene has CDR1 MNHEY and CDR2 SMNVEV (reference sequence). The CDR3 has 15 amino acids. The CDR3 loop is CASSLVQGVGNTIYF. For the CDR3, the DNA is TGTGCCAGCAGTTTGGTACAGGGGGTAGGAAACACCATATATTTT.

This clone was counted only a few times. This chain uses TRBV19 with TRBJ1-1, with 8 bases lining up with TRBD1. The CDR3 is 14 residues long. Germline values: CDR1 LNHDA, CDR2 SQIVND (reference sequence). The trim removed 7 bases at V and 4 bases at J, leaving 8 bases unmatched. Here the CDR3 DNA reads TGTGCCAGTATTGACGGACAGGGCCCCACTGAAGCTTTCTTT. It specifies CASIDGQGPTEAFF.

The chain employs TRBV28 and TRBJ2-5; weak D call: TRBD1 (6 bases). The germline V gene has CDR1 MDHEN and CDR2 SYDVKM. V lost 7 bases, J lost 5 bases, and 11 bases lay in between. The CDR3 is made up of 12 amino acids. The CDR3, as DNA: TGTGCCAGCAACACAGGGTGGGAGACCCAGTACTTC. This translates into CASNTGWETQYF.

The chain is built from TRBV5-1 and TRBJ2-3; D might be TRBD1 (6 bases). Per the germline V gene, CDR1 is SGHRS and CDR2 is YFSETQ. V lost 4 bases, J lost 3 bases, and 9 bases lay in between. This CDR3 region has 13 residues. DNA of the CDR3: TGCGCCAGCAGCGGCGGACAGACAGATACGCAGTATTTT. Translation gives CASSGGQTDTQYF.

The chain couples TRBV28 to TRBJ1-5; D uncertain. CDR3 length: 15 residues. Germline-derived CDR1 and CDR2 are MDHEN and SYDVKM. The V and J ends lost 6 bases and 0 bases respectively, with 12 bases between them. DNA for the CDR3: TGTGCCAGCAGCCCACGGGGTTATAGCAATCAGCCCCAGCATTTT. Its translation: CASSPRGYSNQPQHF.

V is TRBV5-1 and J is TRBJ2-7; no reliable D call. In germline, CDR1 is SGHRS, CDR2 YFSETQ. V was cut by 4 bases and J by 1 base, with 9 bases left in between. The CDR3 spans 13 residues. The CDR3 loop is CASSPPNSYEQYF. CDR3 nucleotides: TGCGCCAGCAGCCCCCCTAATTCCTACGAGCAGTACTTC.

V gene TRBV29-1 combines with J gene TRBJ1-2; D may be TRBD1 (6 bases). The CDR3 runs to 12 residues. Germline CDR1 and CDR2: SQVTM and ANQGSEA. Trimming took 7 bases from V and 4 from J, leaving 13 bases between them. DNA for the CDR3: TGCAGCGCCTGGACAGCCGTCTATGGCTACACCTTC. The encoded protein is CSAWTAVYGYTF.

As DNA, the CDR3 is TGTGCCAGCAGTCCTGCGCAGGGCCATCAGCCCCAGCATTTT. This codes for CASSPAQGHQPQHF. The rearrangement joins TRBV6-5 to TRBJ1-5; TRBD1 might be the D (5 bases). The V end lost 5 bases, the J end lost 5 bases, and 13 bases lay between the germline ends. This CDR3 region has 14 residues. Germline CDR1 reads MNHEY; CDR2 reads SVGAGI.

V is TRBV14 and J is TRBJ1-2; the match to TRBD1 covers 8 bases. Germline V gene sequence: CDR1 SGHDN, CDR2 FVKESK. This CDR3 is built from 13 residues. V gave up 6 bases and J gave up 7 bases; unmatched junction bases: 7. The CDR3: CASRPGGELGYTF. The CDR3 bases are TGTGCCAGCAGGCCAGGGGGCGAACTTGGCTACACCTTC.

This sequence joins TRBV12-3 or TRBV12-4 and TRBJ1-5, with a tentative D call TRBD1 (6 bases). The V and J ends lost 4 bases and 6 bases respectively, with 10 bases between them. The CDR3 contains 13 residues. CDR3: CASSSTGSQPQHF. CDR3 in DNA: TGTGCCAGCAGTTCAACAGGGTCTCAGCCCCAGCATTTT.

This chain connects TRBV11-3 to TRBJ2-3; maybe TRBD2 (6 bases). Germline CDR1 reads SGHNT; CDR2 reads YENEEA. The CDR3 consists of 16 residues. V lost 4 bases to trimming and J lost 2 bases, with 16 bases between them. The CDR3 DNA follows: TGTGCCAGCAGCTGGGGCCGATCGGGAGCCACAGATACGCAGTATTTT. As protein: CASSWGRSGATDTQYF.

The chain employs TRBV19 and TRBJ2-1; 11 bases are shared with TRBD2. The CDR3 is 18 residues long. CDR1 LNHDA and CDR2 SQIVND come from the germline V gene (reference sequence). After removal of 7 bases from V and 1 base from J, the junction contained 12 bases not matched to a gene. This chain's CDR3 is CASTLSQLAGASYNEQFF. The CDR3 bases are TGTGCCAGTACCCTCTCCCAACTAGCGGGAGCTTCCTACAATGAGCAGTTCTTC.

This clone was observed a few times. The chain has TRBV19 and TRBJ2-5; a possible D gene is TRBD2 (6 bases). The CDR3 runs to 17 residues. V lost 5 bases to trimming and J lost 3 bases, with 22 bases between them. The germline V gene encodes CDR1 LNHDA and CDR2 SQIVND (reference sequence). The CDR3 protein is CASSPWGVSVREETQYF. The DNA of the CDR3 is TGTGCCAGTAGTCCCTGGGGGGTTTCGGTTCGGGAAGAGACCCAGTACTTC.

The chain carries TRBV28 and TRBJ1-1; possible D gene TRBD1, 6 bases. The V gene lost 6 bases and the J gene lost 1 base, with 15 bases spanning the gap. The CDR3 runs to 15 residues. CDR1 is MDHEN and CDR2 is SYDVKM in the germline V gene. The CDR3 protein is CASRTPYRENTEAFF. The CDR3 coding sequence is TGTGCCAGCAGAACCCCGTACAGGGAGAACACTGAAGCTTTCTTT.

Only one count was recorded for this clone. The gene calls are TRBV24-1 and TRBJ1-2; D remains ambiguous. Germline-derived CDR1 and CDR2 are KGHDR and SFDVKD. V gave up 4 bases and J gave up 8 bases, with 10 bases separating them. The CDR3 spans 12 residues. CDR3: CATSDPVRGYTF. The CDR3 bases are TGTGCCACCAGTGACCCCGTGCGGGGCTACACCTTC.

V usage is TRBV5-4 and J usage is TRBJ1-3; tentative D call: TRBD1 (5 bases). The germline gives CDR1 SGHNT, CDR2 YYREEE (reference sequence). This CDR3 spans 13 amino acids. Trimming took 0 bases from V and 4 from J, leaving 5 bases between them. Here the CDR3 DNA reads TGTGCCAGCAGCTTGGGACAGGGAAACACCATATATTTT. Protein product: CASSLGQGNTIYF.

This clone was detected once. The chain employs TRBV18 and TRBJ1-1, with no clear D. The germline V gene has CDR1 KGHSH and CDR2 LQKENI. The CDR3 spans 14 residues. The V end was cut by 4 bases, the J end by 1 base, with 10 bases between. The CDR3 sequence: CASSRQEKNTEAFF. In DNA form, the CDR3 reads TGTGCCAGCTCACGCCAGGAAAAGAACACTGAAGCTTTCTTT.

The V call is TRBV5-1, the J call TRBJ1-2; perhaps TRBD1 as D (5 bases). The CDR3 loop spans 13 amino acids. Looked up from germline, CDR1 is SGHRS and CDR2 is YFSETQ. Trimming removed 4 bases at V and 2 bases at J, with 9 bases between. The CDR3 spells CASSPTENYGYTF. The CDR3 DNA sequence: TGCGCCAGCAGCCCGACAGAAAACTATGGCTACACCTTC. Full variable domain (remainder filled in from reference TRBV5-1 and TRBJ1-2): KAGVTQTPRYLIKTRGQQVTLSCSPISGHRSVSWYQQTPGQGLQFLFEYFSETQRNKGNFPGRFSGRQFSNSRSEMNVSTLELGDSALYLCASSPTENYGYTFGSGTRLTVV.

This chain joins TRBV19 and TRBJ2-2; TRBD2 agrees at 10 bases. Germline V gene lookup returns CDR1 LNHDA and CDR2 SQIVND (reference sequence). Trimming took 3 bases from V and 3 from J; bases not matched to a gene: 4. The CDR3 spans 16 residues. The CDR3 here is CASSIGLAGDTGELFF. The CDR3, as DNA: TGTGCCAGTAGTATCGGCCTAGCGGGAGACACCGGGGAGCTGTTTTTT.

A few counts support this clone. The CDR3 is CASSPGLAGYEQFF. The CDR3 nucleotides are TGTGCCAGCAGCCCGGGACTAGCGGGATATGAGCAGTTCTTC. The chain joins TRBV6-4 to TRBJ2-1, with TRBD2 matching 13 bases. The CDR3 covers 14 residues. V lost 6 bases to trimming and J lost 8 bases; unmatched junction nucleotides: 4. Germline lookup yields CDR1 MRHNA and CDR2 SNTAGT.

The rearrangement joins TRBV5-6 to TRBJ2-3; a possible D gene is TRBD2 (6 bases). Germline values: CDR1 SGHDT, CDR2 YYEEEE. Trimming stripped 5 bases from V and 0 bases from J, with 25 bases between. The CDR3 has 19 residues. DNA of the CDR3: TGTGCCAGCAGATCGAGAGGGAGGACGCTATTAACGAGCACAGATACGCAGTATTTT. Translating it yields CASRSRGRTLLTSTDTQYF. The variable domain in full, completed from reference TRBV5-6 and TRBJ2-3, reads DAGVTQSPTHLIKTRGQQVTLRCSPKSGHDTVSWYQQALGQGPQFIFQYYEEEERQRGNFPDRFSGHQFPNYSSELNVNALLLGDSALYLCASRSRGRTLLTSTDTQYFGPGTRLTVL.

The chain employs TRBV4-2 and TRBJ2-2; TRBD1 is a possible D gene (5 bases). V dropped 0 bases and J dropped 0 bases, with 11 bases sitting between them. In germline, CDR1 is LGHNA, CDR2 YNFKEQ. The CDR3 runs 17 residues. CDR3 loop: CASSQDLGRANTGELFF. The DNA of the CDR3 is TGTGCCAGCAGCCAAGATTTGGGCAGGGCGAACACCGGGGAGCTGTTTTTT.

This chain connects TRBV5-4 to TRBJ1-3; D might be TRBD1 (5 bases). The V end was cut by 0 bases, the J end by 0 bases, with 13 bases between. The germline gives CDR1 SGHNT, CDR2 YYREEE (reference sequence). This CDR3 spans 17 amino acids. CDR3 DNA sequence: TGTGCCAGCAGCTTGGCCCAGGGATACGACTCTGGAAACACCATATATTTT. Amino acids: CASSLAQGYDSGNTIYF.

The table lists this clone with a count of one. V gene TRBV27 combines with J gene TRBJ2-1, with 9 bases lining up with TRBD2. The CDR3 spans 15 residues. V dropped 5 bases and J dropped 7; count of bases not matched to a gene: 9. Germline loops: CDR1 MNHEY, CDR2 SMNVEV (reference sequence). CDR3 in amino acids: CASSNLAGERNEQFF. Here the CDR3 DNA reads TGTGCCAGCAGTAACTTAGCGGGAGAAAGGAATGAGCAGTTCTTC.

The chain employs TRBV6-5 and TRBJ1-1; D gene ambiguous. Per the germline V gene, CDR1 is MNHEY and CDR2 is SVGAGI. V shed 4 bases and J shed 9 bases, with 9 bases lying between them. CDR3 size: 11 residues. The CDR3 sequence is CASSSFSKAFF. The CDR3 coding sequence is TGTGCCAGCAGTTCCTTCAGTAAAGCTTTCTTT.